This is a list of T cell receptor beta chains from one sample in a study of cytomegalovirus exposure and HLA in healthy donors. TCRdb's table, derived via immunoSEQ multiplex PCR, lists solely in-frame clones and lacks some. The sample has approximately 82,000 clones, 90% to 95% seen once; the top ten hold 0.55% to 0.75%. The sample consisted of PBMCs. These receptors were collected from a young man in good health and CMV-seronegative. The CDR3 runs from the conserved cysteine through the conserved F or W. Each record gives: V gene, D gene, J gene, clone size, CDR3 protein, CDR3 DNA. D genes are given only for firm matches. The listing skips clone size in some rows; elsewhere it reads once, few, many or a size class.

v_gene: TRBV4-2; d_gene: NA; j_gene: TRBJ2-1; abundance: NA; CDR3aa: CASSQARQTYNEQFF; CDR3nt: TGTGCCAGCAGCCAAGCAAGACAGACCTACAATGAGCAGTTCTTC
v_gene: TRBV30; d_gene: TRBD1; j_gene: TRBJ1-4; abundance: NA; CDR3aa: CAWSAGQANEKLFF; CDR3nt: TGTGCCTGGAGTGCAGGACAGGCTAATGAAAAACTGTTTTTT
v_gene: TRBV5-8; d_gene: NA; j_gene: TRBJ1-5; abundance: NA; CDR3aa: CASSSYGGPNQPQHF; CDR3nt: TGTGCCAGCAGCTCCTACGGGGGACCCAATCAGCCCCAGCATTTT
v_gene: TRBV6-1; d_gene: TRBD1; j_gene: TRBJ1-2; abundance: NA; CDR3aa: CASSEVGQVKNYGYTF; CDR3nt: TGTGCCAGCAGTGAAGTGGGACAGGTGAAAAACTATGGCTACACCTTC
v_gene: TRBV29-1; d_gene: NA; j_gene: TRBJ1-2; abundance: few; CDR3aa: CSVEGLRDYGYTF; CDR3nt: TGCAGCGTTGAAGGTTTGAGGGACTATGGCTACACCTTC
v_gene: TRBV2; d_gene: NA; j_gene: TRBJ1-2; abundance: NA; CDR3aa: CASKGVVSSGYTF; CDR3nt: TGTGCCAGCAAGGGGGTGGTGTCGAGCGGCTACACCTTC
v_gene: TRBV30; d_gene: TRBD1; j_gene: TRBJ1-1; abundance: NA; CDR3aa: CAWSDRGNTEAFF; CDR3nt: TGTGCCTGGAGTGACAGGGGGAACACTGAAGCTTTCTTT
v_gene: TRBV6-1; d_gene: NA; j_gene: TRBJ1-5; abundance: NA; CDR3aa: CASSERGRGASNQPQHF; CDR3nt: TGTGCCAGCAGTGAAAGGGGCAGGGGCGCTAGCAATCAGCCCCAGCATTTT
v_gene: TRBV27; d_gene: NA; j_gene: TRBJ2-3; abundance: NA; CDR3aa: CASSRYGRGTDTQYF; CDR3nt: TGTGCCAGCAGCCGTTACGGTAGAGGGACAGATACGCAGTATTTT
v_gene: TRBV4-2; d_gene: TRBD2; j_gene: TRBJ2-6; abundance: NA; CDR3aa: CASSRGLAGSSGANVLTF; CDR3nt: TGTGCCAGCAGCCGCGGACTAGCTGGTAGCTCTGGGGCCAACGTCCTGACTTTC
v_gene: TRBV2; d_gene: TRBD1; j_gene: TRBJ2-1; abundance: NA; CDR3aa: CASSPRTGNDNEQFF; CDR3nt: TGTGCCAGCAGTCCGCGGACAGGGAATGACAATGAGCAGTTCTTC
v_gene: TRBV11-2; d_gene: TRBD1; j_gene: TRBJ1-2; abundance: NA; CDR3aa: CASSLEQGINYGYTF; CDR3nt: TGTGCCAGCAGCTTAGAACAGGGGATTAACTATGGCTACACCTTC